The clone carrying this T cell receptor beta chain was observed a handful of times. Its target is not known. TCRdb ran MiXCR on the reads and lists one entry per CDR3 protein. The data hold about 130,000 distinct CDR3 sequences, with 25% to 35% observed a single time. The sample is drawn from a study of T cell repertoires in cytomegalovirus infection. Germline CDR1 and CDR2: MNHNY and SVGAGI (reference sequence). CDR3 length: 14 amino acids. Trimming pared 6 bases from V and 7 bases from J, leaving 15 bases between. V and J are TRBV6-6 and TRBJ2-2; D is possibly TRBD1 (6 bases). The source material was CD8+ T cells from cultured PBMCs, sampled from culture after CMV antigen stimulation. This clonotype was sampled from a human donor in good health (CMV status not recorded). Some clones in this sample may be carry-over from other donors' samples. CDR3 coding DNA: TGTGCCAGCAGGAAACAGGGCGCTGTCGGGGAGCTGTTTTTT. Protein product: CASRKQGAVGELFF.